This TCR beta chain was captured in a study of blood T cells in healthy people across ages. The table lists this clonotype with a few counts. V lost 4 bases to trimming and J lost 0 bases; unmatched junction nucleotides: 5. The CDR3 runs to 16 residues. The germline V gene has CDR1 SGHRS and CDR2 YFSETQ. Then a second PCR, running roughly 7 to 11 cycles, was carried out with a sample-barcoded 5' primer and a J-beta primer mix. MiXCR, applied by TCRdb to the 5' RACE reads, yields one record per CDR3 protein. The sample includes approximately 1.5 million distinct CDR3 sequences, approximately 39% of them seen just once.

This sequence joins TRBV5-1 and TRBJ2-1, with 9 bases fitting TRBD1. This sequence was found in a woman under 30 in good health. Sequenced: blood. This chain's CDR3 is CASSRGQGSSYNEQFF. CDR3 bases: TGCGCCAGCAGCAGAGGACAGGGGAGCTCCTACAATGAGCAGTTCTTC.